This T cell receptor (beta chain) is from a study of ipilimumab plus nivolumab after autologous stem cell transplantation. Study summary: The DLBCL cohort had primary refractory and relapsed disease, with 18-month progression-free survival of approximately 87% and 28%. Overall study findings and caveats: TCR repertoire, Treg phenotype and gut microbiota reportedly support more study of this approach.

There are 13 residues in the CDR3. Germline CDR1 is SGHNT and CDR2 is YENEEA. With 0 bases removed from V and 7 bases from J, the gap between germline ends came to 4 bases. For this clone: As yet, its antigen is unknown. The same CDR3 is also encoded by other DNA sequences in this sample.

Starting 14 to 28 days after autologous transplant, ipilimumab 1 mg/kg was given. Patients got 3 mg/kg IV nivolumab weeks 1, 4, 7, 10, then biweekly through week 26. Using immunoSEQ multiplex PCR, the repertoire was profiled, and TCRdb retains in-frame clones only, with some absent. Of roughly 25,000 clones listed, approximately 86% are singletons. This specimen was PBMCs, taken in a trial of ipilimumab plus nivolumab as post-transplant consolidation. The chain joins TRBV11-3 to TRBJ1-6; D call uncertain. This clonotype was obtained from a male donor with diffuse large B-cell lymphoma. The CDR3 nucleotides read TGTGCCAGCAGCTTAGACGCCAATTCACCCCTCCACTTT. Its translation: CASSLDANSPLHF.